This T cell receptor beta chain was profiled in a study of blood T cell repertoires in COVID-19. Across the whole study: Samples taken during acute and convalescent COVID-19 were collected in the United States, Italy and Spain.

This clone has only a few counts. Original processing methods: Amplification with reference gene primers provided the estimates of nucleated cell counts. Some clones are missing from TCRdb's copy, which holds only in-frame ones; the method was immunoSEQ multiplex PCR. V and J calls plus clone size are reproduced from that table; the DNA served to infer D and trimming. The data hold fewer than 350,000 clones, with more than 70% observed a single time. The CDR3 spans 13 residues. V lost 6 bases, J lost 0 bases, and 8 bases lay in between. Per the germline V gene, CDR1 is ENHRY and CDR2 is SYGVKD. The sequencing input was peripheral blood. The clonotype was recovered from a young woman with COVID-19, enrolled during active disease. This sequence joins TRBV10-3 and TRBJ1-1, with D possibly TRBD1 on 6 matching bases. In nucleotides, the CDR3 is TGTGCCATCAGCCCAGGGGTGAACACTGAAGCTTTCTTT. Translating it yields CAISPGVNTEAFF.